The present T cell receptor (beta chain) was sequenced within a study of blood T cell repertoires in COVID-19. Overall study: Spain, Italy and the United States supplied samples that represented acute and convalescent COVID-19.

Measured with immunoSEQ multiplex PCR; TCRdb has only the in-frame clones, and not every one. The repertoire includes roughly 150,000 clones, more than 75% of them detected once, and roughly 5% sits in the top ten. The CDR3 length is 12 residues. Trimming stripped 5 bases from V and 0 bases from J, with 5 bases between. Per germline, CDR1 MNHEY and CDR2 SVGAGI. This receptor was taken from a man aged 18 to 29 with COVID-19, enrolled during active disease. The sample consisted of peripheral blood. V usage is TRBV6-5 and J usage is TRBJ2-7, with D uncertain. CDR3 DNA sequence: TGTGCCAGCAGTCCCGGCTCCTACGAGCAGTACTTC. It is translated as CASSPGSYEQYF.